The 18 T cell receptor beta chains below come from one sample, sequenced in a study of graft-versus-host responses after intestinal transplantation. Their cognate antigens are unknown. Here immunoSEQ multiplex PCR was the method, and the copy in TCRdb shows in-frame clones only, minus some. The sample shows 95,000 to 110,000 clones, more than 85% of them seen only once. Sequenced material: unstimulated CD8+ T cells sorted from spleen or lymph node cells, taken before intestinal transplant. These receptors all stem from a human donor who received an intestinal transplant.

The CDR3 bases are TGTGCCAGCAGCCGGGACTTCTACGAGCAGTACTTC. It yields the protein CASSRDFYEQYF. V gene TRBV5-8 combines with J gene TRBJ2-5, with D possibly TRBD2 on 6 matching bases. The assigned J gene may be wrong: the sequence end matches TRBJ2-7 better. The CDR3 runs to 12 residues. CDR1 is SGHTS, CDR2 YDEGEE, per germline.

The rearrangement joins TRBV5-8 to TRBJ1-1; 7 bases are a match to TRBD1. This CDR3 region has 14 residues. With V trimmed by 4 bases and J by 9 bases, 12 bases remained unmatched. CDR1 is SGHTS, CDR2 YDEGEE, per germline. DNA for the CDR3: TGTGCCAGCAGCACCGGGACAGCCCCAGGTCAAGCTTTCTTT. It codes for CASSTGTAPGQAFF.

This sequence joins TRBV5-1 and TRBJ2-6; tentatively, D is TRBD1 (5 bases). Per germline, CDR1 SGHRS and CDR2 YFSETQ. V dropped 2 bases and J dropped 0 bases, with 12 bases sitting between them. The CDR3 covers 17 residues. The CDR3 region has the DNA TGCGCCAGCAGCTTTTATCCAGGGCTCTCTGGGGCCAACGTCCTGACTTTC. Translating gives CASSFYPGLSGANVLTF.

The chain joins TRBV4-1 to TRBJ2-7; 11 positions agree with TRBD2. CDR3 length: 15 amino acids. With V trimmed by 1 base and J by 4 bases, 3 bases remained unmatched. Germline CDR1 MGHRA, CDR2 YSYEKL. CDR3 sequence: CASSQGGTSGYEQYF. The CDR3 bases are TGCGCCAGCAGCCAAGGCGGGACTAGCGGATACGAGCAGTACTTC.

The chain has TRBV14 and TRBJ2-7, with D hard to call. Trimming left V 0 bases short and J 5 bases short, with 11 bases between. Germline CDR1 SGHDN, CDR2 FVKESK. The CDR3 covers 14 residues. CDR3 sequence reads: CASSQEMVEHEQYF. In DNA, the CDR3 is TGTGCCAGCAGCCAAGAAATGGTGGAACACGAGCAGTACTTC.

Written as DNA, the CDR3 is TGTGCCAGCAGTTTAGGAGCTAGAGATACGCAGTATTTT. Translation: CASSLGARDTQYF. J is TRBJ2-3 and V is TRBV27; D remains ambiguous. Between the trimmed V and J ends, which lost 2 bases and 5 bases, there was a span of 8 bases. CDR3 length: 13 amino acids. Germline V gene lookup returns CDR1 MNHEY and CDR2 SMNVEV (reference sequence).

This clone came up once. The genes are TRBV7-8 and TRBJ2-3; 11 bases map to TRBD2. The CDR3 contains 17 residues. The V gene end was trimmed by 1 base and the J gene end by 0 bases; junction bases not matched to a gene: 3. Germline CDR1 is SGHVS and CDR2 is FQNEAQ. In DNA, the CDR3 is TGTGCCAGCAGCTTAGAGGCTAGCGGGGGGAGCACAGATACGCAGTATTTT. The encoded protein is CASSLEASGGSTDTQYF.

Comments on this clone: Other nucleotide sequences in the sample specify the same CDR3. The chain is built from TRBV6-5 and TRBJ1-1; D is uncertain. The germline CDR1 and CDR2 sequences are MNHEY and SVGAGI. V dropped 2 bases and J dropped 1 base, with 5 bases sitting between them. This CDR3 has 13 residues. The CDR3: CASSYGGNTEAFF. The CDR3 DNA sequence: TGTGCCAGCAGTTACGGCGGGAACACTGAAGCTTTCTTT.

The chain's CDR3 is CASSEVGGTGELFF. CDR3 DNA: TGCGCCAGCAGTGAGGTTGGGGGGACCGGGGAGCTGTTTTTT. This sequence joins TRBV10-1 and TRBJ2-2, with D tentatively TRBD2 (6 bases). V lost 2 bases and J 5 bases, leaving 9 bases between the germline ends. The CDR3 totals 14 residues. Germline assignment: CDR1 WNHNN and CDR2 SYGVQD (reference sequence).

The rearrangement links TRBV7-9 to TRBJ2-2; 7 bases fit TRBD1. This CDR3 region has 14 residues. Germline trimming cut 7 bases from V and 6 bases from J; bases unmatched to any gene: 8. The germline CDR1 and CDR2 sequences are SEHNR and FQNEAQ (reference sequence). The DNA for the CDR3 is TGTGCCAGCACCTCCACAGGGGTTTCCGGGGAGCTGTTTTTT. Protein sequence: CASTSTGVSGELFF.

The chain uses TRBV27 and TRBJ2-1, with D hard to call. CDR1 MNHEY and CDR2 SMNVEV come from the germline V gene (reference sequence). This CDR3 is 15 amino acids long. V lost 8 bases, J lost 0 bases, and 14 bases lay in between. In DNA form, the CDR3 reads TGTGCCAGCCGGCTCGGGTCGAGCTCCTACAATGAGCAGTTCTTC. As protein: CASRLGSSSYNEQFF.

As regards this clone: At one end, the junction sequence differs from germline, possibly due to a read error. The chain uses TRBV14 and TRBJ1-6; D is undetermined. The CDR3 extends over 17 amino acids. The germline CDR1 and CDR2 sequences are SGHDN and FVKESK. The CDR3 region has the DNA TGTGCCAGCAGCCAAGAGGAGGGCGGGCAGACGAATTCACCCCCCCACTTT. It is translated as CASSQEEGGQTNSPPHF.

J is TRBJ2-5 and V is TRBV14; D is unresolved. Matching the DNA end better, TRBJ2-7 makes the J call doubtful. This CDR3 is 13 amino acids long. Germline CDR1 reads SGHDN; CDR2 reads FVKESK. CDR3 protein: CASSQGVFYEQYF. The CDR3 DNA sequence: TGTGCCAGCAGCCAAGGTGTGTTCTACGAGCAGTACTTC.

The V gene is TRBV7-9, the J gene TRBJ2-7; D perhaps matches TRBD1 (5 bases). Trimming left V 6 bases short and J 4 bases short, with 19 bases between. The CDR3 runs 15 residues. The germline V gene encodes CDR1 SEHNR and CDR2 FQNEAQ (reference sequence). The CDR3 sequence: CASSLRTSMDYEQYF. In nucleotides, the CDR3 is TGTGCCAGCAGTCTTAGGACATCCATGGATTACGAGCAGTACTTC. Complete variable domain (other parts from reference TRBV7-9 and TRBJ2-7): DTGVSQNPRHKITKRGQNVTFRCDPISEHNRLYWYRQTLGQGPEFLTYFQNEAQLEKSRLLSDRFSAERPKGSFSTLEIQRTEQGDSAMYLCASSLRTSMDYEQYFGPGTRLTVT.

This clone appeared once. The chain carries TRBV27 and TRBJ1-1; D uncertain. The V gene lost 3 bases and the J gene lost 0 bases, with 8 bases spanning the gap. The CDR3 is 14 amino acids. Germline V gives CDR1 MNHEY, CDR2 SMNVEV (reference sequence). The CDR3 DNA sequence: TGTGCCAGCAGTTTCACAGTTATGAACACTGAAGCTTTCTTT. The encoded protein is CASSFTVMNTEAFF.

V and J are TRBV6-5 and TRBJ2-7, with TRBD1 identical over 9 bases. CDR1 and CDR2 (germline): MNHEY, SVGAGI. This CDR3 contains 13 residues. V was pared by 2 bases and J by 7 bases, with 3 bases of the junction left unmatched. The CDR3 region has the DNA TGTGCCAGCAGTTACGCGACAGGGGGTGAGCAGTACTTC. Protein: CASSYATGGEQYF.

The chain combines TRBV7-8 with TRBJ2-7; no clear D gene. Germline V CDR1 and CDR2: SGHVS, FQNEAQ. The CDR3 has 15 residues. Trimming stripped 1 base from V and 3 bases from J, with 13 bases between. The CDR3 loop is CASSLVAHPVYEQYF. In DNA form, the CDR3 reads TGTGCCAGCAGCTTAGTTGCACACCCGGTCTACGAGCAGTACTTC.

The genes are TRBV29-1 and TRBJ1-1; no clear D. The CDR3 sequence is 11 residues long. Germline assignment: CDR1 SQVTM and CDR2 ANQGSEA. With 4 bases removed from V and 8 bases from J, the gap between germline ends came to 11 bases. CDR3 in DNA: TGCAGCGTTGGGGCGTCTATCGAAGCTTTCTTT. Encoded protein: CSVGASIEAFF.